This TCR beta chain was sequenced in a study of OX40 agonist ivuxolimab in advanced cancers. The CDR3 is 15 amino acids. CDR1 is MNHEY and CDR2 is SVGAGI in the germline V gene. Losses at the gene ends were 5 bases for V and 2 bases for J; bases not matched to a gene: 2. The protocol was immunoSEQ multiplex PCR, while the TCRdb copy is restricted to in-frame clones and leaves out a portion. The sample lists 45,000 to 50,000 clones, roughly 90% occurring once. Autoimmune disease history or systemic immunosuppression excluded patients. Sequencing used CD4+ or CD8+ T cells sorted from blood, obtained in a trial of the OX40 agonist ivuxolimab. The chain recombines TRBV6-5 with TRBJ2-1; 11 nucleotides line up with TRBD2. The sequence derives from an adult with an advanced solid tumor such as melanoma, head and neck, liver or kidney cancer. CDR3 protein: CASSMTSGAYNEQFF. CDR3 nucleotide sequence: TGTGCCAGCAGTATGACTAGCGGGGCCTACAATGAGCAGTTCTTC.